Each of the 23 T cell receptor beta chains below was sequenced from the same sample in a study of blood T cell repertoires in COVID-19. Data came from immunoSEQ multiplex PCR; TCRdb stores just in-frame clones and leaves some out. The table includes 310,000 or so clones, roughly nine tenths detected once. Sequencing was done on a sample of PBMCs or T cells enriched from blood (not recorded which). The receptors come from a woman aged 35 to 49 who had recovered from COVID-19.

The chain combines TRBV21-1 with TRBJ2-1; the DNA was not used to check the table's D call, TRBD1. TRBV21-1 is reported as a pseudogene. The CDR3 runs 14 residues. The DNA for the CDR3 is TGTGCCAGCGGATTAGGGACAGGGGACAATGAGCAGTTCTTC. Translating it yields CASGLGTGDNEQFF.

The J gene is TRBJ1-6, the V gene TRBV6-5, with TRBD1 matching over 8 bases. V shed 8 bases and J 7 bases; nucleotides not matched to a gene: 1. Germline V gene lookup returns CDR1 MNHEY and CDR2 SVGAGI. The CDR3 is made up of 12 amino acids. CDR3 in DNA: TGTGCCAGCGGACAGGGAAATTCACCCCTCCACTTT. This gives the protein CASGQGNSPLHF.

The CDR3 here is CASSQDLTVSGANVLTF. In DNA form, the CDR3 reads TGCGCCAGCAGCCAAGATCTAACGGTGTCTGGGGCCAACGTCCTGACTTTC. This chain connects TRBV4-3 to TRBJ2-6; D remains unclear. CDR3 length: 17 residues. V was shortened by 0 bases and J by 1 base, with 10 bases between the two germline ends. The germline V gene encodes CDR1 LGHNA and CDR2 YSLEER.

The chain recombines TRBV19 with TRBJ2-5, with D perhaps TRBD1 (5 bases). The CDR3 runs 13 residues. Trimming took 3 bases from V and 5 from J, leaving 10 bases between them. CDR1 is LNHDA, CDR2 SQIVND, per germline (reference sequence). The CDR3 loop reads CASSIQGVETQYF. CDR3 DNA sequence: TGTGCCAGTAGTATCCAGGGCGTGGAGACCCAGTACTTC. The whole variable domain, remainder taken from reference TRBV19 and TRBJ2-5, is DGGITQSPKYLFRKEGQNVTLSCEQNLNHDAMYWYRQDPGQGLRLIYYSQIVNDFQKGDIAEGYSVSREKKESFPLTVTSAQKNPTAFYLCASSIQGVETQYFGPGTRLLVL.

The J gene is TRBJ1-5, the V gene TRBV19; the match to TRBD1 covers 9 bases. Germline values: CDR1 LNHDA, CDR2 SQIVND (reference sequence). The CDR3 contains 16 residues. The ends lost 3 bases at V and 1 base at J; junction bases unmatched: 4. CDR3 DNA sequence: TGTGCCAGTAGTATTACAGGGGGCCTGAGCAATCAGCCCCAGCATTTT. Protein: CASSITGGLSNQPQHF. The whole variable domain, remainder taken from reference TRBV19 and TRBJ1-5, is DGGITQSPKYLFRKEGQNVTLSCEQNLNHDAMYWYRQDPGQGLRLIYYSQIVNDFQKGDIAEGYSVSREKKESFPLTVTSAQKNPTAFYLCASSITGGLSNQPQHFGDGTRLSIL.

The chain combines TRBV7-2 with TRBJ1-1; D perhaps matches TRBD1 (6 bases). The CDR3 is made up of 15 amino acids. Deletions cut 5 bases from V and 0 bases from J, with 13 bases between. Per the germline V gene, CDR1 is SGHTA and CDR2 is FQGNSA. The CDR3 DNA reads TGTGCCAGCAGCATACAGGGCCGCATGAACACTGAAGCTTTCTTT. This gives the protein CASSIQGRMNTEAFF.

The chain has TRBV7-8 and TRBJ2-5; TRBD2 aligns across 8 bases. The V gene end was trimmed by 3 bases and the J gene end by 4 bases; junction bases not matched to a gene: 7. Germline V gene data show CDR1 as SGHVS and CDR2 as FQNEAQ. The CDR3 is made up of 15 amino acids. CDR3 in amino acids: CASSFGRASPETQYF. The DNA for the CDR3 is TGTGCCAGCAGCTTCGGGAGGGCCTCCCCAGAGACCCAGTACTTC.

The chain combines TRBV7-9 with TRBJ2-3; 12 nucleotides align to TRBD2. With 5 bases clipped from V and 5 bases from J, the junction kept 8 bases outside the gene matches. Germline lookup yields CDR1 SEHNR and CDR2 FQNEAQ (reference sequence). The CDR3 loop spans 16 amino acids. The CDR3 DNA follows: TGTGCCAGCAGCCCCGGACTAGCGGGAACGGGAGATACGCAGTATTTT. Translated: CASSPGLAGTGDTQYF.

The CDR3 spells CASSHVATGDHEQFF. For the CDR3, the DNA is TGTGCCAGCAGCCACGTGGCAACAGGGGACCATGAGCAGTTCTTC. V gene TRBV3-1 (or the pseudogene TRBV3-2) combines with J gene TRBJ2-1, with 7 bases identical to TRBD1. CDR1 is LGHDT, CDR2 YNNKEL, per germline (reference sequence). This CDR3 has 15 amino acids. Losses at the gene ends were 3 bases for V and 8 bases for J; bases not matched to a gene: 10.

CDR3 amino acids: CASSYPGTGSYGYTF. In DNA, the CDR3 is TGTGCCAGCAGCTATCCCGGGACAGGGAGCTATGGCTACACCTTC. This chain connects TRBV7-9 to TRBJ1-2, with TRBD1 identical over 9 bases. J was trimmed by 4 bases and V by 4 bases; bases with no gene match: 7. CDR1 SEHNR and CDR2 FQNEAQ come from the germline V gene (reference sequence). The CDR3 has 15 amino acids.

This chain joins TRBV7-6 and TRBJ2-5; 7 nucleotides align to TRBD1. In germline, CDR1 is SGHVS, CDR2 FNYEAQ. V shed 5 bases and J 0 bases; nucleotides not matched to a gene: 3. CDR3 length: 14 amino acids. For the CDR3, the DNA is TGTGCCAGCAGCGAACAGGGGAACCAAGAGACCCAGTACTTC. It is translated as CASSEQGNQETQYF.

The CDR3: CASSPQLAGGTEQFF. The CDR3 DNA sequence: TGTGCCAGCAGTCCGCAGCTAGCGGGAGGGACCGAGCAGTTCTTC. The chain employs TRBV28 and TRBJ2-1; 12 nucleotides match TRBD2. Germline assignment: CDR1 MDHEN and CDR2 SYDVKM. The ends lost 5 bases at V and 10 bases at J; junction bases unmatched: 9. The CDR3 sequence is 15 residues long.

The chain couples TRBV10-3 to TRBJ1-6, with D uncertain. Germline CDR1 reads ENHRY; CDR2 reads SYGVKD. The CDR3 runs 13 residues. V lost 10 bases, J lost 8 bases, and 15 bases lay in between. The CDR3 region is CANSVRLDSPLHF. In DNA form, the CDR3 reads TGTGCCAACTCCGTGCGGCTGGATTCACCCCTCCACTTT.

This sequence joins TRBV11-2 and TRBJ2-7, with 7 nucleotides matching TRBD1. There are 14 residues in the CDR3. The ends lost 2 bases at V and 3 bases at J; junction bases unmatched: 4. CDR1 SGHAT and CDR2 FQNNGV come from the germline V gene. In nucleotides, the CDR3 is TGTGCCAGCAGCTTAACAGGGGACCTCTACGAGCAGTACTTC. This codes for CASSLTGDLYEQYF. Looking up the rest from reference TRBV11-2 and TRBJ2-7 gives the full variable domain: EAGVAQSPRYKIIEKRQSVAFWCNPISGHATLYWYQQILGQGPKLLIQFQNNGVVDDSQLPKDRFSAERLKGVDSTLKIQPAKLEDSAVYLCASSLTGDLYEQYFGPGTRLTVT.

The chain has TRBV6-6 and TRBJ1-1, with 9 bases aligning to TRBD1. From germline, CDR1 is MNHNY and CDR2 SVGAGI (reference sequence). V was pared by 6 bases and J by 1 base, with 9 bases of the junction left unmatched. The CDR3 has 16 residues. This CDR3 reads CASSEQGARGNTEAFF. CDR3 bases: TGTGCCAGCAGCGAACAGGGGGCGAGGGGGAACACTGAAGCTTTCTTT.

The CDR3 sequence is CASSLEVALTTDTQYF. Here the CDR3 DNA reads TGCGCCAGCAGCTTGGAGGTAGCATTGACTACAGATACGCAGTATTTT. The rearrangement links TRBV5-1 to TRBJ2-3; D is undetermined. The CDR3 extends over 16 amino acids. Per germline, CDR1 SGHRS and CDR2 YFSETQ. Trimming cost V 0 bases and J 3 bases, with 14 bases left between them.

J is TRBJ2-1 and V is TRBV7-9; 9 bases are a match to TRBD1. This CDR3 has 15 residues. V lost 5 bases, J lost 3 bases, and 5 bases stayed unmatched. Germline loops: CDR1 SEHNR, CDR2 FQNEAQ (reference sequence). The CDR3 sequence: CASSTGQGYYNEQFF. The CDR3 nucleotides read TGTGCCAGCAGCACCGGACAGGGGTACTACAATGAGCAGTTCTTC.

V is TRBV10-3 and J is TRBJ1-2; 8 bases agree with TRBD1. This CDR3 spans 15 amino acids. From germline, CDR1 is ENHRY and CDR2 SYGVKD. J gave up 6 bases and V 6 bases, and 12 bases lay outside the gene matches. The CDR3 DNA reads TGTGCCATCAGGGGAGCGGCAGGGGGCGCCCATGGCTACACCTTC. Translated, it gives CAIRGAAGGAHGYTF.

This chain connects TRBV11-2 to TRBJ2-3, with no clear D. V lost 3 bases and J 4 bases, leaving 8 bases between the germline ends. Germline V lookup: CDR1 SGHAT, CDR2 FQNNGV. CDR3 length: 13 amino acids. Written as DNA, the CDR3 is TGTGCCAGCAGCTTCTCGTTCCCAGATACGCAGTATTTT. It is translated as CASSFSFPDTQYF.

The chain recombines TRBV6-2 or TRBV6-3 with TRBJ2-2, with 12 bases fitting TRBD2. This CDR3 contains 17 residues. From germline, CDR1 is MNHEY and CDR2 SVGEGT. V was pared by 0 bases and J by 6 bases, with 5 bases of the junction left unmatched. In DNA, the CDR3 is TGTGCCAGCAGTTACTCTAGACTAGCGGGAGTACCCGGGGAGCTGTTTTTT. This translates into CASSYSRLAGVPGELFF.

The gene calls are TRBV7-2 and TRBJ2-5; D remains unclear. This CDR3 contains 14 residues. V lost 0 bases to trimming and J lost 5 bases, with 10 bases between them. Per germline, CDR1 SGHTA and CDR2 FQGNSA. The CDR3, as DNA: TGTGCCAGCAGCTTAGCGGGCCCCAGGGAGACCCAGTACTTC. Its protein product is CASSLAGPRETQYF.

This chain uses TRBV9 with TRBJ2-1; no clear D. Between the trimmed V and J ends, which lost 0 bases and 6 bases, there was a span of 10 bases. CDR3 length: 14 amino acids. Germline assignment: CDR1 SGDLS and CDR2 YYNGEE. The CDR3 reads CASSVGGSPNEQFF. The DNA of the CDR3 is TGTGCCAGCAGCGTAGGCGGCTCTCCCAATGAGCAGTTCTTC.

The chain recombines TRBV28 with TRBJ1-2; 7 bases are shared with TRBD1. This CDR3 has 19 residues. The germline CDR1 and CDR2 sequences are MDHEN and SYDVKM. With V trimmed by 3 bases and J by 6 bases, 22 bases remained unmatched. For the CDR3, the DNA is TGTGCCAGCAGTTTCGCAGACAGGGTTCCAAACCAAAATGATCATGGCTACACCTTC. It is translated as CASSFADRVPNQNDHGYTF.